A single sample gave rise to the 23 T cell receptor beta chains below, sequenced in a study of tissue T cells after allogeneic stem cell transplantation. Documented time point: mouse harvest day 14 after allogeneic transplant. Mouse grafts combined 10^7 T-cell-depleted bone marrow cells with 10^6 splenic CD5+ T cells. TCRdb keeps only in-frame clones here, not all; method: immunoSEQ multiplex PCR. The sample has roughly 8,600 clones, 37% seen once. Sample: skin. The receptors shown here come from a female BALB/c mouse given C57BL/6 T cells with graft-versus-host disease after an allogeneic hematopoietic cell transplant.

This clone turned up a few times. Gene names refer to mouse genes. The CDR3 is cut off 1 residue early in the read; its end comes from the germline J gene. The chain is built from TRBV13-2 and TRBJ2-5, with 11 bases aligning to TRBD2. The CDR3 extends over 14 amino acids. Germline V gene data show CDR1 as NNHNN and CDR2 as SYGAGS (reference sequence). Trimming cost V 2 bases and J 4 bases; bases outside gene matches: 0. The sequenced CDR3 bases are TGTGCCAGCGGTGAGACTGGGGGGGAAGACACCCAGTAC. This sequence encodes CASGETGGEDTQY. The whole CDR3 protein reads CASGETGGEDTQYF.

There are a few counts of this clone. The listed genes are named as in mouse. CDR3 sequence: CASSSLGGSYEQYF. The sequenced CDR3 bases are TGTGCCAGCAGCTCACTGGGGGGCTCCTATGAACAGTAC. The chain employs TRBV3 and TRBJ2-7, with 9 nucleotides matching TRBD2. The read ends 1 residue early relative to the CDR3; the germline J gene fills the gap. This CDR3 spans 14 amino acids. Losses at the gene ends were 4 bases for V and 0 bases for J; bases not matched to a gene: 1. The germline V gene has CDR1 SNHLY and CDR2 FYNGKV (reference sequence).

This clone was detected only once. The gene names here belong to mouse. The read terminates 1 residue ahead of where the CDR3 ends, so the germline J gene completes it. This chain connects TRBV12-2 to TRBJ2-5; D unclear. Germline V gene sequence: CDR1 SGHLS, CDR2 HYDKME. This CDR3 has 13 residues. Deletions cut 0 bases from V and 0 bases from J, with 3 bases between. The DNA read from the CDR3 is TGTGCCAGCTCTCTCGCAAACCAAGACACCCAGTAC. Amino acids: CASSLANQDTQY. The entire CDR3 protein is CASSLANQDTQYF.

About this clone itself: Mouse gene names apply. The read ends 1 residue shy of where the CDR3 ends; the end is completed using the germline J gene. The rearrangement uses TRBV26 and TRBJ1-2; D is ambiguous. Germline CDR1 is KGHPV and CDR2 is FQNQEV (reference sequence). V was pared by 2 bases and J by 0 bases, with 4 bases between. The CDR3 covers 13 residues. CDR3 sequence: CASSLEANSDYTF. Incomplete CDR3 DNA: TGTGCCAGCAGTCTGGAAGCAAACTCCGACTACACC.

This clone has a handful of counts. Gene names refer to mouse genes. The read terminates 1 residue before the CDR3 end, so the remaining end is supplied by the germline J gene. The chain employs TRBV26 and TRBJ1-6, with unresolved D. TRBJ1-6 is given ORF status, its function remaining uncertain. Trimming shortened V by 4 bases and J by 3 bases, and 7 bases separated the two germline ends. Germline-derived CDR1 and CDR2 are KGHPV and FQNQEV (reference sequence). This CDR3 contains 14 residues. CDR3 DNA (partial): TGTGCCAGCAGTCGTACAGTCTATAATTCGCCCCTCTAC. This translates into CASSRTVYNSPLY. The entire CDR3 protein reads CASSRTVYNSPLYF.

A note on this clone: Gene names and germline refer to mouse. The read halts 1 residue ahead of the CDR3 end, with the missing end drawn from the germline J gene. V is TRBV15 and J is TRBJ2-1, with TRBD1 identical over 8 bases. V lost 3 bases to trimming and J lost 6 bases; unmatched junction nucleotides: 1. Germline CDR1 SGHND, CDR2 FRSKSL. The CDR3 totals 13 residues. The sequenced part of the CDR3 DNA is TGTGCCAGCAGTTTTGACAGGGGTGCTGAGCAGTTC. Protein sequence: CASSFDRGAEQF. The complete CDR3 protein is CASSFDRGAEQFF. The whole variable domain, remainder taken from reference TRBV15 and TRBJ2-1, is DAGVTQTPRHEVAEKGQTIILKCEPVSGHNDLFWYRQTKIQGLELLSYFRSKSLMEDGGAFKDRFKAEMLNSSFSTLKIQPTEPKDSAVYLCASSFDRGAEQFFGPGTRLTVL.

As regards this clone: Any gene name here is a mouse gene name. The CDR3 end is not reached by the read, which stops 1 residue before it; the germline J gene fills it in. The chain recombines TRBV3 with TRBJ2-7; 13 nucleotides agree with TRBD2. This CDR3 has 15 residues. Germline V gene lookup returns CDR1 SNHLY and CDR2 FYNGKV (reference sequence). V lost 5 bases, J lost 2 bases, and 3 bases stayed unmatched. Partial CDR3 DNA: TGTGCCAGCAGCAGGGACTGGGGGGGGGCCTATGAACAGTAC. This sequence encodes CASSRDWGGAYEQY. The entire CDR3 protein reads CASSRDWGGAYEQYF.

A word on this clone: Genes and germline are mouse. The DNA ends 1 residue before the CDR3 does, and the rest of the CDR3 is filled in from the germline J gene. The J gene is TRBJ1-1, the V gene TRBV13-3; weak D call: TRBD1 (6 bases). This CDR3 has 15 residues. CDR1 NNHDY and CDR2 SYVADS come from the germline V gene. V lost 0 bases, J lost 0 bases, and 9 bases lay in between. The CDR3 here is CASSDGGAANTEVFF. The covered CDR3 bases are TGTGCCAGCAGTGATGGGGGGGCTGCAAACACAGAAGTCTTC.

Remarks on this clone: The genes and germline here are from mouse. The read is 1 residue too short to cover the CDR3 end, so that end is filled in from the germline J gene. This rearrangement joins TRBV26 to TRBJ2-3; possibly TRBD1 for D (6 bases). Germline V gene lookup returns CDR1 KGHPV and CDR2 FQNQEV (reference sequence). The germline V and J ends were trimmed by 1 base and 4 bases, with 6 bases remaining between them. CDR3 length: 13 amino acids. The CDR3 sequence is CASSLWDTETLYF. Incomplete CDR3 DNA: TGTGCCAGCAGTCTGTGGGACACAGAAACGCTGTAT.

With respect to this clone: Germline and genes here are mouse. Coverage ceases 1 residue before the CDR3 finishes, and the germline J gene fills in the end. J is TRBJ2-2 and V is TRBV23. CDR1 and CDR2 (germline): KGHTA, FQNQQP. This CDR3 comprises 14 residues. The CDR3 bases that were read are TGCTCCAGCAGTCTTGGGGGCGCAACCGGGCAGCTCTAC. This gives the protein CSSSLGGATGQLY. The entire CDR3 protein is CSSSLGGATGQLYF.

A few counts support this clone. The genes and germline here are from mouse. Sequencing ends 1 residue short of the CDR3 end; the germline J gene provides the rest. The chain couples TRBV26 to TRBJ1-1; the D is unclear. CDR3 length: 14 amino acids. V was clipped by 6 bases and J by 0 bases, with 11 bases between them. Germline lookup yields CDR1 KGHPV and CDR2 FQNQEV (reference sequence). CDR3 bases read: TGTGCCAGCAGCCCACATAAAACAAACACAGAAGTCTTC. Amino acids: CASSPHKTNTEVF. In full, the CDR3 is CASSPHKTNTEVFF.

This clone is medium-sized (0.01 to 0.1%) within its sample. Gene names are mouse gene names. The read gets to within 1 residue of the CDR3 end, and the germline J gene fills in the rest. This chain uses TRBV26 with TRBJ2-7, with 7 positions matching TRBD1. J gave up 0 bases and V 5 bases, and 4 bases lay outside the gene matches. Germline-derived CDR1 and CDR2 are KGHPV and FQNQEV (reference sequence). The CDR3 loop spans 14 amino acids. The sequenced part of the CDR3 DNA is TGTGCCAGCAGTTCGGGACAGCCCTCCTATGAACAGTAC. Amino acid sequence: CASSSGQPSYEQY. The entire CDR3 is CASSSGQPSYEQYF.

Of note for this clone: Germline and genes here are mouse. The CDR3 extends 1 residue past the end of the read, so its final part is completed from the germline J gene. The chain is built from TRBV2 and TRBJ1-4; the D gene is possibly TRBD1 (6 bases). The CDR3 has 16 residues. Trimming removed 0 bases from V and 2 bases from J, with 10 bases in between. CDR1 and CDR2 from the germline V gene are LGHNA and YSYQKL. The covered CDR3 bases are TGTGCCAGCAGCCAAGATGGGACAACATCCAACGAAAGATTATTT. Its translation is CASSQDGTTSNERLF. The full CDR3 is CASSQDGTTSNERLFF.

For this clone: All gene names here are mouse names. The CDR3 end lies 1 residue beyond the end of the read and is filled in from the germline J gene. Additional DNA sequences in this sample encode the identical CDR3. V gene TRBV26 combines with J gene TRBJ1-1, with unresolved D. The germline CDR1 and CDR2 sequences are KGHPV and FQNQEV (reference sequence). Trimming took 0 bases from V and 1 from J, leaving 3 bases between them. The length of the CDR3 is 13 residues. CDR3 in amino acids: CASSLSGNTEVFF. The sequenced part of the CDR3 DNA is TGTGCCAGCAGTCTGTCGGGGAACACAGAAGTCTTC.

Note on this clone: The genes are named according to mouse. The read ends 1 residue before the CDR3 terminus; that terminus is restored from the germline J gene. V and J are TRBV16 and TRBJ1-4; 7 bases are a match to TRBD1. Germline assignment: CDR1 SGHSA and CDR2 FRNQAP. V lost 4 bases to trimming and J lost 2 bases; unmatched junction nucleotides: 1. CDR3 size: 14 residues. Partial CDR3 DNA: TGTGCAAGCAGCTCCAGGGGGTCCAACGAAAGATTATTT. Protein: CASSSRGSNERLF. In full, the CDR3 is CASSSRGSNERLFF.

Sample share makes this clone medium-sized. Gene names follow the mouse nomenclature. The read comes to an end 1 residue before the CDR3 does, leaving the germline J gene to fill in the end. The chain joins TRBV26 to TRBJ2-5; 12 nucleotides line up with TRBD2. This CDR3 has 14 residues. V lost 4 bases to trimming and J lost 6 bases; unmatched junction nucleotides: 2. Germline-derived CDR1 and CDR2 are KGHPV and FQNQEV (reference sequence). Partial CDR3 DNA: TGTGCCAGCAGTCGGGACTGGGGGGTGGACACCCAGTAC. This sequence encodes CASSRDWGVDTQY. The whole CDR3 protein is CASSRDWGVDTQYF.

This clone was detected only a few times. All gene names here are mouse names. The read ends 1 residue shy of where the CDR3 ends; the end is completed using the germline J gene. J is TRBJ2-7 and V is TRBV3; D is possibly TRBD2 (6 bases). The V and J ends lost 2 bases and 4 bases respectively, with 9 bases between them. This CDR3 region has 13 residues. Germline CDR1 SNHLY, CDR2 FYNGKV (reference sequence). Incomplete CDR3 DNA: TGTGCCAGCAGCTTACGGCTGGGGTATGAACAGTAC. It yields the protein CASSLRLGYEQY. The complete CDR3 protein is CASSLRLGYEQYF.

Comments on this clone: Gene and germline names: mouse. The CDR3 sequence: CASSLDRGEEQFF. CDR3 bases read: TGTGCAAGCAGCTTAGATAGAGGAGAGGAGCAGTTC. The V and J genes are TRBV16 and TRBJ2-1; the D is unclear. With the read ending 1 residue before the CDR3 end, the germline J gene is used to fill in that end. Germline-derived CDR1 and CDR2 are SGHSA and FRNQAP. Trimming shortened V by 0 bases and J by 10 bases, and 10 bases separated the two germline ends. The CDR3 has 13 amino acids.

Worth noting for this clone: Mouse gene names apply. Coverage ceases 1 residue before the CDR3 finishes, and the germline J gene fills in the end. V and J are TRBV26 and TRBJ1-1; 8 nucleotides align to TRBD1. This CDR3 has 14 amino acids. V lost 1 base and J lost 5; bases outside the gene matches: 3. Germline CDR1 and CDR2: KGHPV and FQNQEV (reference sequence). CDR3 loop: CASSLWRDRTEVFF. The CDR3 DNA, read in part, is TGTGCCAGCAGTCTGTGGAGGGACAGGACAGAAGTCTTC.

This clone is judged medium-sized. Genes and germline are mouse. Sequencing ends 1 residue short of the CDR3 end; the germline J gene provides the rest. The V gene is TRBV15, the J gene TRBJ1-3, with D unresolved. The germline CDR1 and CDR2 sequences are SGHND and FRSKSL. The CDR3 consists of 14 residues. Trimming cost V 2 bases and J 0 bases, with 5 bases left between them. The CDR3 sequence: CASSLSNSGNTLYF. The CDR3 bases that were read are TGTGCCAGCAGTTTATCGAATTCTGGAAATACGCTCTAT. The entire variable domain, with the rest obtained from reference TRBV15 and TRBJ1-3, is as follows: DAGVTQTPRHEVAEKGQTIILKCEPVSGHNDLFWYRQTKIQGLELLSYFRSKSLMEDGGAFKDRFKAEMLNSSFSTLKIQPTEPKDSAVYLCASSLSNSGNTLYFGEGSRLIVV.

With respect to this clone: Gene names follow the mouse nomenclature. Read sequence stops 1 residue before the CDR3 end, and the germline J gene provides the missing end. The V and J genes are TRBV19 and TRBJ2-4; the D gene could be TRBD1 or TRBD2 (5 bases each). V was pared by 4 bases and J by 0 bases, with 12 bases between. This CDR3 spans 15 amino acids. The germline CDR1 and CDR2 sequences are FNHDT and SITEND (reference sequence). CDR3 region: CASSARGSSQNTLYF. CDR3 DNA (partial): TGTGCCAGCAGTGCCCGGGGGTCTAGTCAAAACACCTTGTAC.

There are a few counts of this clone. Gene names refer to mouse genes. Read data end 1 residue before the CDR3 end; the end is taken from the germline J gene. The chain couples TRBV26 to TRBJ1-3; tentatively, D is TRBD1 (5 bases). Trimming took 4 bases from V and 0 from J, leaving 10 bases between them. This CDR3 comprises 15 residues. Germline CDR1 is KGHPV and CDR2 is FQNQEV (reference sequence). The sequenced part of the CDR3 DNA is TGTGCCAGCAGTCGGGACGGATATTCTGGAAATACGCTCTAT. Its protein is CASSRDGYSGNTLY. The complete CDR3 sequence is CASSRDGYSGNTLYF.

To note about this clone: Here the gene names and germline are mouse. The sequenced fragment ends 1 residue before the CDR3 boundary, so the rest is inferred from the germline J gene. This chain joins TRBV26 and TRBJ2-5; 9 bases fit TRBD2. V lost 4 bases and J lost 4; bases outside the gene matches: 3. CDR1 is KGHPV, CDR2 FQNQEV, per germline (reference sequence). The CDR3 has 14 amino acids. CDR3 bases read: TGTGCCAGCAGTCCGCGACTGGGGGAAGACACCCAGTAC. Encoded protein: CASSPRLGEDTQY. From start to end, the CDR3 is CASSPRLGEDTQYF. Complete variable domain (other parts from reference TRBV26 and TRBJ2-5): NSKVIQTPRYLVKGQGQKAKMRCIPEKGHPVVFWYQQNKNNEFKFLINFQNQEVLQQIDMTEKRFSAECPSNSPCSLEIQSSEAGDSALYLCASSPRLGEDTQYFGPGTRLLVL.